This T cell receptor beta chain was sequenced during a study of T cell clonality in common variable immunodeficiency (dated by TCRdb to about 2015). Reading the germline V gene (reference sequence) gives CDR1 DFQATT and CDR2 SNEGSKA. Cut back by 5 bases and 0 bases, the V and J ends lie 11 bases apart. The CDR3 starts with the cysteine, ends with the phenylalanine, and has 14 residues. Shown are 33 bases from within the CDR3, in frame from base 1. Study-wide conclusions, independent of this receptor: Correlations between repertoire features and clinical complications were limited by patient heterogeneity within the CVID cohort. TCRbeta clonality was higher in CVID subjects than in healthy controls (t-test p = 0.018), and the increase was most characteristic of about a third of subjects. CVID subjects shared fewer TCRbeta clones with each other than healthy controls did (p < 0.0001). Despite equal DNA input, controls averaged about 81,820 unique sequences per sample versus around 30,000 in CVID samples. Reportedly, TCRbeta sequences from CVID had fewer deletions and N-nucleotide insertions, and highly modified clones with 13 or more V deletions were absent from CVID. According to the authors, figuring out what caused the increased clonality in CVID would require sequencing the repertoires of T cell subpopulations.

Most CVID patients and most healthy controls were of Caucasian heritage. Heparinized peripheral whole blood samples of roughly 5 to 8 ml were obtained from each donor. Genomic DNA from adults with common variable immune deficiency (CVID) and from healthy adult controls was used for sequencing of TCRbeta CDR3 repertoires. The control group comprised some 22 healthy adult volunteers, roughly twelve female and roughly ten male, aged about 23 to 75 years with a mean age of approximately 35. Diluted blood was density-centrifuged over Hypaque 1077 or Ficoll-Paque to isolate peripheral blood mononuclear cells. Genomic DNA was obtained from unsorted mononuclear cells through either Qiagen column purification or a centrifugation-based method. For sequencing, equivalent amounts of genomic DNA were input from CVID and control samples. For every sample, a 60 bp segment covering the rearranged TCRbeta CDR3 region was amplified and then sequenced. The immunoSEQ assay, a bias-corrected multiplex PCR combined with high-throughput sequencing, was used to amplify TCRbeta. In the original analysis: Every unique nucleotide sequence counted as a clone and was annotated with V, D and J genes, copy number and frequency. Sequences were labeled productive if in frame, and non-productive if out of frame or containing stop codons. As previously described, clonality was calculated on the basis of Shannon's entropy. Mean CDR3 Kyte-Doolittle hydropathy was derived from the predicted amino acid sequences of productive clones. Using the R hclust function, scaled V gene usage was clustered hierarchically with Manhattan distance and complete linkage. Clone sharing by CDR3 amino acid sequence was assessed by resampling 12 repertoires per group over 100 rounds. The repertoires were searched for approximately 70 published EBV-specific and 245 published CMV-specific TCRbeta sequences. After two CVID samples that produced fewer than 10,000 sequences were dropped from the analysis, 35 to 50 CVID repertoires remained. TCRdb stores this immuneACCESS table with in-frame sequences only. Part of the clones is absent; in the studies checked, under half of the shortfall reflects unresolved V genes, and no reason is known for the rest. V, J and clone size derive from that table, while D and trimming were established from the DNA sequence. Listed for this sample are approximately 45,000 clones, none observed only a single time. Around 2.1% of the sample is held by the ten biggest clonotypes.

Many counts were recorded for this clone. It has no known antigen specificity. The CDR3 is cut off 3 residues early in the read; its end comes from the germline J gene. The sequence came from a person aged 18 to 75 in good health. Sample: peripheral blood mononuclear cells. In this chain, TRBV20-1 is recombined with TRBJ2-4, and possibly TRBD1, on 6 matching bases. The part of the CDR3 DNA that was read is TGCAGTGCTGAAGACAGGCTAGCCAAAAACATT. Translation gives CSAEDRLAKNI. The whole CDR3 sequence is CSAEDRLAKNIQYF.